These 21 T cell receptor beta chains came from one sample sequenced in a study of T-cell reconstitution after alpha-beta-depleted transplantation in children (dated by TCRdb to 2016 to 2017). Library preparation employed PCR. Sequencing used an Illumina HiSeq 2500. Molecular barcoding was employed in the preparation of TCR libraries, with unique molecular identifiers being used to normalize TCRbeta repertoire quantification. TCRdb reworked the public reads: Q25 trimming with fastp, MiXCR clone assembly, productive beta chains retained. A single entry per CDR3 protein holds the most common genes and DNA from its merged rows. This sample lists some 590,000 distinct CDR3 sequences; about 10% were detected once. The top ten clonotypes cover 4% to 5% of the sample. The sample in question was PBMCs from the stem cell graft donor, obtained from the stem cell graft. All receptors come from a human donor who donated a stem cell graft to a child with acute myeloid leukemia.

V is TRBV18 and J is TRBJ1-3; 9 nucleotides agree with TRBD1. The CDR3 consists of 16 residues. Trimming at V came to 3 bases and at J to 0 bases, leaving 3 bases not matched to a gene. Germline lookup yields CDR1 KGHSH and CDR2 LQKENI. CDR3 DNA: TGTGCCAGCTCACCTAAGGACAGGGGCTCTGGAAACACCATATATTTT. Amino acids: CASSPKDRGSGNTIYF.

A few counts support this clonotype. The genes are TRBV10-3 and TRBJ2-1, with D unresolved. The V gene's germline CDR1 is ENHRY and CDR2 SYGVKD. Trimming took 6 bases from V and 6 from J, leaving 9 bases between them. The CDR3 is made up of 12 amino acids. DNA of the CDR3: TGTGCCATCAGCCCTAGAACCAATGAGCAGTTCTTC. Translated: CAISPRTNEQFF.

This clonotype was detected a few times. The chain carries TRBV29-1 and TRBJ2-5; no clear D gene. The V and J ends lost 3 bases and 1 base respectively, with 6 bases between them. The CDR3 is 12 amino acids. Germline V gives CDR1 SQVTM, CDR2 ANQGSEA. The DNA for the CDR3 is TGCAGCGTTGACGGCTCCCAAGAGACCCAGTACTTC. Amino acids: CSVDGSQETQYF.

CDR3 sequence: CASSPEGGFGANVLTF. The CDR3 DNA reads TGTGCCAGCAGCCCGGAGGGAGGCTTTGGGGCCAACGTCCTGACTTTC. The gene calls are TRBV7-6 and TRBJ2-6; the D gene is possibly TRBD2 (6 bases). This CDR3 region has 16 residues. The germline V gene encodes CDR1 SGHVS and CDR2 FNYEAQ. Trimming left V 5 bases short and J 3 bases short, with 14 bases between.

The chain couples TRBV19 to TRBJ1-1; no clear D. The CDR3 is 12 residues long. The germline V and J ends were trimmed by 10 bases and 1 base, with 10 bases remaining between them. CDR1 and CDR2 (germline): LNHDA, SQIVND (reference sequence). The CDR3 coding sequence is TGTGCCACCCGATGGCAGAACACTGAAGCTTTCTTT. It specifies CATRWQNTEAFF. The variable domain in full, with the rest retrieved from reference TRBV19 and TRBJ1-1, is DGGITQSPKYLFRKEGQNVTLSCEQNLNHDAMYWYRQDPGQGLRLIYYSQIVNDFQKGDIAEGYSVSREKKESFPLTVTSAQKNPTAFYLCATRWQNTEAFFGQGTRLTVV.

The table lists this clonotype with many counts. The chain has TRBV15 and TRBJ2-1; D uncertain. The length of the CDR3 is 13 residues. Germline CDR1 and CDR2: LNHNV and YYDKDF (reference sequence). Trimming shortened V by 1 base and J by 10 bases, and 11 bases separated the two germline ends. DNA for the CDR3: TGTGCCACCAGCAGAGTGGCAGTCCGGGAGCAGTTCTTC. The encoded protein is CATSRVAVREQFF. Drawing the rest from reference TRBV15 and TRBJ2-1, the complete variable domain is DAMVIQNPRYQVTQFGKPVTLSCSQTLNHNVMYWYQQKSSQAPKLLFHYYDKDFNNEADTPDNFQSRRPNTSFCFLDIRSPGLGDTAMYLCATSRVAVREQFFGPGTRLTVL.

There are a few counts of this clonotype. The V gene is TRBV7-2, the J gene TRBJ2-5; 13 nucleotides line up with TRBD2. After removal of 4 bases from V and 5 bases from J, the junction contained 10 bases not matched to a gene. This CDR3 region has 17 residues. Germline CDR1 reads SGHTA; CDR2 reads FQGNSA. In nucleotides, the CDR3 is TGTGCCAGCAGCTCAGGACTAGCGGGAGTAATGATCGAGACCCAGTACTTC. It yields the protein CASSSGLAGVMIETQYF.

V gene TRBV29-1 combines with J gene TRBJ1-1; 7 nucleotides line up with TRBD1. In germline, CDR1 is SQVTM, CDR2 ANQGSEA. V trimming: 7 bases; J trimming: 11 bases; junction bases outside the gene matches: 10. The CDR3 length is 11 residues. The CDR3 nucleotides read TGCAGCGATTCTACAGGGGCGGGGGCTTTCTTT. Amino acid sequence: CSDSTGAGAFF. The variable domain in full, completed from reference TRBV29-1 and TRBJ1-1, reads SAVISQKPSRDICQRGTSLTIQCQVDSQVTMMFWYRQQPGQSLTLIATANQGSEATYESGFVIDKFPISRPNLTFSTLTVSNMSPEDSSIYLCSDSTGAGAFFGQGTRLTVV.

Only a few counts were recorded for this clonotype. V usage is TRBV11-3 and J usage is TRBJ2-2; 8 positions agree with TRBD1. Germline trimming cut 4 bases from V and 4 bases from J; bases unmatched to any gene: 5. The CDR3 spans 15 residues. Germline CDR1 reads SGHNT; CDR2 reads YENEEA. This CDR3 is CASSSTGAGTGELFF. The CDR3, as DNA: TGTGCCAGCAGCTCGACAGGGGCGGGCACCGGGGAGCTGTTTTTT.

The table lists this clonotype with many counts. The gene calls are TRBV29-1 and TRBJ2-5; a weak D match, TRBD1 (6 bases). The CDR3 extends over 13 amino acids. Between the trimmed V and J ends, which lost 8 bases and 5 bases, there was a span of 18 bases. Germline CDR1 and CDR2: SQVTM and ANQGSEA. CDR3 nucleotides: TGCAGCAAGGGGATTCCCAGGGGTGAGACCCAGTACTTC. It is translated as CSKGIPRGETQYF.

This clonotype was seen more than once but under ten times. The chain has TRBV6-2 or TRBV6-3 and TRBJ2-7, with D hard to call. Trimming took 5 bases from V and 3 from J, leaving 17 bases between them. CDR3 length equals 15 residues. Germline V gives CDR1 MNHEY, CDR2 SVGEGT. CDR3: CASSKLGDLGYEQYF. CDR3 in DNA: TGTGCCAGCAGTAAACTTGGAGACCTTGGCTACGAGCAGTACTTC.

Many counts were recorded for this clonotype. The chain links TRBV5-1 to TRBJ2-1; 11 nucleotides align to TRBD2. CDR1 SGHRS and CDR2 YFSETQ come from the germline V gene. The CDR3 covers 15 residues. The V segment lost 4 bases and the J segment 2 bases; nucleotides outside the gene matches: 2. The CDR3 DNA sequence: TGCGCCAGCAGCACGGGACTAGCGGCCTACAATGAGCAGTTCTTC. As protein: CASSTGLAAYNEQFF.

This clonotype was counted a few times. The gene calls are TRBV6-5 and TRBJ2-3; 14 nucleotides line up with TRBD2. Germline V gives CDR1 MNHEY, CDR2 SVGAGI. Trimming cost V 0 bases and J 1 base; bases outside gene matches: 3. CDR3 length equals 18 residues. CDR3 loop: CASSYSGGLAGGTDTQYF. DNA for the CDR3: TGTGCCAGCAGTTACTCGGGGGGACTAGCGGGAGGCACAGATACGCAGTATTTT.

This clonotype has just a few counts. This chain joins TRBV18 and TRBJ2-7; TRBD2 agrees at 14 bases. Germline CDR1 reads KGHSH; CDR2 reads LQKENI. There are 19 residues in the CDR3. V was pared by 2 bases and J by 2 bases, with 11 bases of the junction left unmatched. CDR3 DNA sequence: TGTGCCAGCTCACCAACCCTGCCGGGACTAGCGGGAGCGCCCTACGAGCAGTACTTC. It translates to CASSPTLPGLAGAPYEQYF. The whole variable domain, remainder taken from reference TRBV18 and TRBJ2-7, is NAGVMQNPRHLVRRRGQEARLRCSPMKGHSHVYWYRQLPEEGLKFMVYLQKENIIDESGMPKERFSAEFPKEGPSILRIQQVVRGDSAAYFCASSPTLPGLAGAPYEQYFGPGTRLTVT.

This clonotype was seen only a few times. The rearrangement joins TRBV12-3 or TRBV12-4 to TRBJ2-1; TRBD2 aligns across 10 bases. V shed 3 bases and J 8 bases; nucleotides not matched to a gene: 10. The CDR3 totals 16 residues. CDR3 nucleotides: TGTGCCAGCAGTTTTCAAGCGGGAGGGCCAGGCCATGAGCAGTTCTTC. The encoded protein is CASSFQAGGPGHEQFF.

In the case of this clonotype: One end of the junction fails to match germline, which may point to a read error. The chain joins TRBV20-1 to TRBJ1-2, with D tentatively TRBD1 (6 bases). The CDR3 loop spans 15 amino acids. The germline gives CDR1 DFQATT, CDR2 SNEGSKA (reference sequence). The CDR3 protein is CCAKSRAGANYGYTF. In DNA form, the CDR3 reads TGCTGTGCAAAAAGTAGGGCAGGGGCGAACTATGGCTACACCTTC.

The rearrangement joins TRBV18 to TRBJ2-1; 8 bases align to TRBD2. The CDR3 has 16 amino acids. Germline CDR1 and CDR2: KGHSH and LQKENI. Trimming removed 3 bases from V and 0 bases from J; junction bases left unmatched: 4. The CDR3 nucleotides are TGTGCCAGCTCACCGGAGGGACTAGACTCCTACAATGAGCAGTTCTTC. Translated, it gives CASSPEGLDSYNEQFF.

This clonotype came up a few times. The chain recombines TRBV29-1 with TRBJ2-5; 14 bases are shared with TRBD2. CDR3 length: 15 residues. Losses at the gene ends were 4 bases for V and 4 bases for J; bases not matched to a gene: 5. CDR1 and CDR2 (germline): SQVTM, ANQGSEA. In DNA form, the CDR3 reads TGCAGCGTTGTCACCGGGACTAGCGGGAGAGAGACCCAGTACTTC. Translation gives CSVVTGTSGRETQYF. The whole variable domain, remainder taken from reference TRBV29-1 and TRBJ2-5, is SAVISQKPSRDICQRGTSLTIQCQVDSQVTMMFWYRQQPGQSLTLIATANQGSEATYESGFVIDKFPISRPNLTFSTLTVSNMSPEDSSIYLCSVVTGTSGRETQYFGPGTRLLVL.

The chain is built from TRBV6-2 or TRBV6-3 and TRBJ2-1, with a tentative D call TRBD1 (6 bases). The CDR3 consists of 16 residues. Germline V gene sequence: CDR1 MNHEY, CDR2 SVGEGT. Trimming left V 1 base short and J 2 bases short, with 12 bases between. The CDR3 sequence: CASSYYGQSPYNEQFF. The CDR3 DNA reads TGTGCCAGCAGTTACTACGGACAGAGCCCCTACAATGAGCAGTTCTTC.

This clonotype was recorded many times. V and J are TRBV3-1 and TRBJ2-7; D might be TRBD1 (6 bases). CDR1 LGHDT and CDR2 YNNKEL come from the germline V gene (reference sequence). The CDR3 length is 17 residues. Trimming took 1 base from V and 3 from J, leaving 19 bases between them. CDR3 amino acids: CASSQGRMGHKIYEQYF. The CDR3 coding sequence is TGTGCCAGCAGCCAAGGAAGAATGGGACATAAAATCTACGAGCAGTACTTC.

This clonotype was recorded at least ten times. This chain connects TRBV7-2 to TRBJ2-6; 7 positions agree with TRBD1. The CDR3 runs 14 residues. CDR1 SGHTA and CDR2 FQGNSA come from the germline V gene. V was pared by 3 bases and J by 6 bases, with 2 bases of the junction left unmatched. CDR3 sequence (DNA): TGTGCCAGCAGCTTGACAGGGAAGGCCAACGTCCTGACTTTC. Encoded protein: CASSLTGKANVLTF.